This T cell receptor beta chain was sequenced for a study of cytomegalovirus exposure and HLA in healthy donors. Study observations and caveats: In a later analysis, TCR beta V- and J-gene trimming showed a link to a missense DCLRE1C variant.

CDR1 and CDR2 (germline): MNHNS, SASEGT. V was cut by 0 bases and J by 4 bases, with 18 bases left in between. This CDR3 region has 17 residues. PCR employed 60 Vbeta and 13 Jbeta primers. Assay used: immunoSEQ multiplex PCR; TCRdb lists only in-frame clones, some missing. The sample lists some 120,000 clones, less than 80% occurring once. A remark on this clone: Its antigen is currently unknown.

The TCR was taken from a man aged 25-45 years in good health and CMV-seronegative. This chain connects TRBV6-1 to TRBJ2-5; D ambiguous. Material for sequencing was PBMCs. The CDR3 protein is CASSEARRIAGGETQYF. DNA for the CDR3: TGTGCCAGCAGTGAAGCGAGACGGATTGCTGGCGGAGAGACCCAGTACTTC.